The rows below give T cell receptor beta chains drawn from one sample of a study of blood T cell repertoires in COVID-19. Clones were read by immunoSEQ multiplex PCR, and TCRdb kept only the in-frame ones, dropping some. The profile shows under 55,000 clones, roughly 85% of them singletons. Sequenced: peripheral blood. The origin of the receptors is a man between 65 and 80 years old with acute or convalescent COVID-19. Both conserved end residues are part of each CDR3. A D gene is named only where the DNA matches it firmly. Some rows have no size entry. The others give once, few or many, or a class for an expanded clone.

abundance | d_gene | j_gene | v_gene | CDR3aa | CDR3nt
NA | TRBD1 | TRBJ1-5 | TRBV27 | CASSIERGLNQPQHF | TGTGCCAGCAGCATCGAAAGGGGGCTCAATCAGCCCCAGCATTTT
NA | TRBD1 | TRBJ2-1 | TRBV28 | CASRKPDRGYNEQFF | TGTGCCAGCAGGAAACCCGACAGGGGGTATAATGAGCAGTTCTTC
NA | NA | TRBJ1-1 | TRBV30 | CAWSGKQVNTEAFF | TGTGCCTGGAGTGGAAAACAGGTGAACACTGAAGCTTTCTTT
many | NA | TRBJ1-3 | TRBV27 | CASSLYGQTGNTIYF | TGTGCCAGCAGCCTATATGGACAAACTGGAAACACCATATATTTT
NA | TRBD2 | TRBJ2-1 | TRBV11-3 | CASSLYAGGSVAEQFF | TGTGCCAGCAGCTTATATGCGGGAGGGAGTGTGGCTGAGCAGTTCTTC
NA | NA | TRBJ1-4 | TRBV4-1 | CASSQGERGEKLFF | TGCGCCAGCAGCCAAGGGGAGAGGGGGGAAAAACTGTTTTTT
NA | NA | TRBJ1-2 | TRBV30 | CAWSENGNYGYTF | TGTGCCTGGAGTGAGAACGGTAACTATGGCTACACCTTC
NA | TRBD1 | TRBJ2-3 | TRBV7-2 | CASSLPGGADTQYF | TGTGCCAGCAGCTTACCAGGGGGCGCAGATACGCAGTATTTT
NA | TRBD1 | TRBJ1-5 | TRBV30 | CAWSPIRDRNQPQHF | TGTGCCTGGTCTCCGATCCGGGACAGGAATCAGCCCCAGCATTTT
NA | TRBD1 | TRBJ2-7 | TRBV18 | CASSPPLTGAPYEQYF | TGTGCCAGCTCACCACCTCTGACAGGGGCACCGTACGAGCAGTACTTC
NA | TRBD1 | TRBJ1-5 | TRBV29-1 | CSVPAGTGGPHQPQHF | TGCAGCGTCCCCGCCGGGACAGGGGGCCCTCATCAGCCCCAGCATTTT
NA | TRBD1 | TRBJ1-1 | TRBV6-5 | CASRETGVNTEAFF | TGTGCCAGCAGGGAGACAGGGGTGAACACTGAAGCTTTCTTT
once | TRBD1 | TRBJ1-5 | TRBV29-1 | CSGGQAQGPQHF | TGCAGCGGGGGACAGGCCCAGGGGCCCCAGCATTTT
NA | NA | TRBJ2-5 | TRBV4-1 | CASSQDDSRETQYF | TGCGCCAGCAGCCAAGATGATTCTAGAGAGACCCAGTACTTC
NA | NA | TRBJ2-6 | TRBV7-2 | CASSLHSSGANVLTF | TGTGCCAGCAGCTTACATAGCTCTGGGGCCAACGTCCTGACTTTC
NA | TRBD2 | TRBJ2-5 | TRBV7-8 | CASSLAGTSLGETQYF | TGTGCCAGCAGCTTAGCCGGGACTAGCTTAGGGGAGACCCAGTACTTC
NA | NA | TRBJ2-3 | TRBV13 | CASSLRSGSSTDTQYF | TGTGCCAGCAGCCTGAGGAGCGGGTCAAGCACAGATACGCAGTATTTT
NA | NA | TRBJ2-5 | TRBV2 | CASSDELESQETQYF | TGTGCCAGCAGTGACGAGTTAGAAAGCCAAGAGACCCAGTACTTC
NA | TRBD1 | TRBJ1-1 | TRBV10-1 | CASRAGGNTEAFF | TGCGCCAGCAGGGCAGGGGGGAACACTGAAGCTTTCTTT
NA | TRBD1 | TRBJ1-1 | TRBV5-1 | CASSLTGAMGTEAFF | TGCGCCAGCAGCCTTACAGGGGCGATGGGCACTGAAGCTTTCTTT
NA | TRBD2 | TRBJ2-1 | TRBV7-2 | CASSWTLAGTRPENEQFF | TGTGCCAGCAGTTGGACTCTAGCGGGTACTAGACCGGAGAATGAGCAGTTCTTC
NA | NA | TRBJ2-5 | TRBV7-2 | CASSYKMPGGLGETQYF | TGTGCCAGCAGCTACAAGATGCCCGGGGGGCTGGGAGAGACCCAGTACTTC
once | NA | TRBJ1-1 | TRBV5-1 | CASSLGGLSTEAFF | TGCGCCAGCAGCTTGGGCGGGTTGAGTACTGAAGCTTTCTTT
NA | TRBD2 | TRBJ2-2 | TRBV5-1 | CASSLASGDTGELFF | TGCGCCAGCAGCTTAGCTAGCGGGGACACCGGGGAGCTGTTTTTT
NA | TRBD2 | TRBJ2-1 | TRBV19 | CASASGTYNEQFF | TGTGCCAGTGCTAGCGGGACATACAATGAGCAGTTCTTC
NA | TRBD1 | TRBJ1-1 | TRBV7-2 | CASSRGQAETEAFF | TGTGCCAGCAGCCGTGGACAGGCTGAGACTGAAGCTTTCTTT
NA | NA | TRBJ1-5 | TRBV7-9 | CASSLPPQPQHF | TGTGCCAGCAGCTTACCCCCACAGCCCCAGCATTTT
NA | NA | TRBJ2-6 | TRBV18 | CASSPDSSISGANVLTF | TGTGCCAGCTCACCGGACAGCTCTATCTCTGGGGCCAACGTCCTGACTTTC
once | NA | TRBJ2-3 | TRBV14 | CASSRRQAADTQYF | TGTGCCAGCAGCCGCCGACAGGCGGCAGATACGCAGTATTTT
many | TRBD1 | TRBJ2-2 | TRBV5-1 | CASSSTGQETGELFF | TGCGCCAGCAGCTCCACGGGACAGGAAACCGGGGAGCTGTTTTTT
NA | NA | TRBJ2-2 | TRBV2 | CASSEDSPTGELFF | TGTGCCAGCAGTGAAGACAGCCCCACCGGGGAGCTGTTTTTT
NA | NA | TRBJ1-6 | TRBV6-5 | CASRDRINSPLHF | TGTGCCAGCAGGGACAGAATTAATTCACCCCTCCACTTT
NA | NA | TRBJ1-1 | TRBV6-5 | CASSSVGNTEAFF | TGTGCCAGCAGCTCAGTTGGGAACACTGAAGCTTTCTTT
NA | NA | TRBJ1-3 | TRBV10-3 | CAISESTEGNTIYF | TGTGCCATCAGTGAATCGACAGAGGGAAACACCATATATTTT
NA | NA | TRBJ1-4 | TRBV15 | CATSRDGHTGEKLFF | TGTGCCACCAGCAGAGACGGACATACAGGGGAAAAACTGTTTTTT
NA | TRBD2 | TRBJ2-1 | TRBV4-2 | CASSQEPLIGLAGSNEYFEQFF | TGTGCCAGCAGCCAAGAGCCTTTGATTGGACTAGCGGGATCTAACGAATATTTTGAGCAGTTCTTC
NA | TRBD2 | TRBJ2-1 | TRBV11-2 | CASSFPSGLAVFF | TGTGCCAGCAGCTTTCCCTCGGGACTAGCGGTGTTCTTC
few | TRBD2 | TRBJ2-1 | TRBV5-4 | CASSSTSGPYNEQFF | TGTGCCAGCAGCTCGACTAGCGGCCCCTACAATGAGCAGTTCTTC
NA | NA | TRBJ1-3 | TRBV5-1 | CASSSGRASGNTIYF | TGCGCCAGCAGCTCCGGGCGGGCCTCTGGAAACACCATATATTTT
NA | NA | TRBJ2-4 | TRBV2 | CASRAGGTRIKNIQYF | TGTGCCAGCAGGGCTGGGGGGACTCGCATCAAAAACATTCAGTACTTC
NA | NA | TRBJ2-3 | TRBV11-3 | CASSPRGDSGNTDTQYF | TGTGCCAGCAGCCCACGTGGGGATAGCGGAAACACAGATACGCAGTATTTT
NA | NA | TRBJ1-2 | TRBV5-1 | CASSSQGNYGYTF | TGCGCCAGCAGCTCCCAGGGGAACTATGGCTACACCTTC
NA | TRBD1 | TRBJ1-1 | TRBV6-5 | CASSRTGQRNTEAFF | TGTGCCAGCAGTCGGACAGGGCAGAGGAACACTGAAGCTTTCTTT
many | TRBD2 | TRBJ2-2 | TRBV27 | CASSPLTSGGAKAGELFF | TGTGCCAGCAGTCCCCTAACTAGCGGGGGGGCAAAGGCCGGGGAGCTGTTTTTT
NA | TRBD2 | TRBJ2-1 | TRBV7-2 | CASSSRGGLDNEQFF | TGTGCCAGCAGCTCCCGGGGGGGCCTGGACAATGAGCAGTTCTTC
NA | TRBD1 | TRBJ1-1 | TRBV6-2/TRBV6-3 | CASSTGDPGTEAFF | TGTGCCAGCAGTACAGGGGATCCCGGCACTGAAGCTTTCTTT
NA | NA | TRBJ2-5 | TRBV4-1 | CASSRRVQETQYF | TGCGCCAGCAGCCGGCGGGTTCAAGAGACCCAGTACTTC
NA | NA | TRBJ2-3 | TRBV7-3 | CASSSAADTTDTQYF | TGTGCCAGCAGCTCGGCGGCAGATACCACAGATACGCAGTATTTT
NA | NA | TRBJ1-1 | TRBV30 | CAWETGVGAFF | TGTGCCTGGGAGACAGGAGTGGGAGCTTTCTTT
few | TRBD1 | TRBJ1-3 | TRBV5-4 | CASSPVTGGGDTIYF | TGTGCCAGCAGCCCCGTGACAGGGGGAGGAGACACCATATATTTT
NA | NA | TRBJ1-6 | TRBV30 | CAGRTGSSYNSPLHF | TGTGCCGGAAGAACAGGGAGCTCCTATAATTCACCCCTCCACTTT